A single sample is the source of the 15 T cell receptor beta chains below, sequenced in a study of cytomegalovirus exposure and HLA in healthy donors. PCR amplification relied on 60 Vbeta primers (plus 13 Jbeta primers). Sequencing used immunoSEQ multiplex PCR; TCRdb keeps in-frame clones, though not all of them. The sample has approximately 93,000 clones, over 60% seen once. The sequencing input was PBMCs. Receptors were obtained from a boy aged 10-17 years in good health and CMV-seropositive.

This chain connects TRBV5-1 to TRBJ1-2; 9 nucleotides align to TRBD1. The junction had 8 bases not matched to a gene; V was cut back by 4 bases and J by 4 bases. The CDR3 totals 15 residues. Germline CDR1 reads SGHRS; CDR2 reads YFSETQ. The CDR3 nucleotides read TGCGCCAGCAGCGTGGACAGGGGAAGAATCTATGGCTACACCTTC. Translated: CASSVDRGRIYGYTF.

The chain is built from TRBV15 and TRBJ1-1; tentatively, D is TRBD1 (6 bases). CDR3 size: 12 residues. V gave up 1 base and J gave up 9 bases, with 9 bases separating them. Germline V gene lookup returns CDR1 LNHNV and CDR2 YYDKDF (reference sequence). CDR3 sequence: CATSRVQGQAFF. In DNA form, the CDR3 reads TGTGCCACCAGCAGAGTGCAGGGGCAAGCTTTCTTT.

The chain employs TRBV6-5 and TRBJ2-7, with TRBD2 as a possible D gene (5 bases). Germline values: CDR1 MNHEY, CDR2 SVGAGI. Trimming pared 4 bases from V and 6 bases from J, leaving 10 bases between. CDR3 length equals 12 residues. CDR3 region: CASSSLRGEQYF. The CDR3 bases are TGTGCCAGCAGTTCACTTCGGGGCGAGCAGTACTTC.

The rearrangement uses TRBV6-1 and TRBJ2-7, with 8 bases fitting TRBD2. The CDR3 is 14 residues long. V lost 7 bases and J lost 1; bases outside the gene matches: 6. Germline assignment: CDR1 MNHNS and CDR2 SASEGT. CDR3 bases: TGTGCCAGCATACGGGGGGGATCATCCTACGAGCAGTACTTC. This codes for CASIRGGSSYEQYF.

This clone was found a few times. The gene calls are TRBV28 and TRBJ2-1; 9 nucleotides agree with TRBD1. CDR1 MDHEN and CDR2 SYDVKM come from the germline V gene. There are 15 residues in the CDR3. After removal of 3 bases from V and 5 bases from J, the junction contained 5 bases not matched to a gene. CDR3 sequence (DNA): TGTGCCAGCAGTTTTGGCTGGGACAGGGACAATGAGCAGTTCTTC. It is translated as CASSFGWDRDNEQFF.

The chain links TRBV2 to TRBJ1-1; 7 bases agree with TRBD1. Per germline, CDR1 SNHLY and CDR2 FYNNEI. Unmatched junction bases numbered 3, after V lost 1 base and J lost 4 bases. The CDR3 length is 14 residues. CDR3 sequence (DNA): TGTGCCAGCAGTGAAGAAGGGGGCGGCACTGAAGCTTTCTTT. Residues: CASSEEGGGTEAFF.

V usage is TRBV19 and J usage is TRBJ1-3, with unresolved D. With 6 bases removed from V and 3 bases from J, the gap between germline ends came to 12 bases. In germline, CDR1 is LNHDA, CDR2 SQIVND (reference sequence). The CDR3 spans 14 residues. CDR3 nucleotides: TGTGCCAGTAGCCCCATCACAGATGGAAACACCATATATTTT. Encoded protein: CASSPITDGNTIYF.

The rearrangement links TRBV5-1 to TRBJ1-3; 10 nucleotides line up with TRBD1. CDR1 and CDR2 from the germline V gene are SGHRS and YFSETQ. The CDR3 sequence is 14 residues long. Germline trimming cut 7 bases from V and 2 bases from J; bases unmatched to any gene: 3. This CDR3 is CASWTGGTGNTIYF. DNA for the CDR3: TGCGCCAGCTGGACAGGGGGGACTGGAAACACCATATATTTT.

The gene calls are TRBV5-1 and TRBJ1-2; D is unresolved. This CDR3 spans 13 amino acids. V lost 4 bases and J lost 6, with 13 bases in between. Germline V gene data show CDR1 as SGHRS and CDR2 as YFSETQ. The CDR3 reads CASSPTFGDGYTF. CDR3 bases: TGCGCCAGCAGCCCGACGTTCGGAGATGGCTACACCTTC.

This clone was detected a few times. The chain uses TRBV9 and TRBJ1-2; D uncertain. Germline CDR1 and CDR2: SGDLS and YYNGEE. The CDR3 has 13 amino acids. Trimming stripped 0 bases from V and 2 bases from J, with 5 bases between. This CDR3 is CASSVDQNYGYTF. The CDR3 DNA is TGTGCCAGCAGCGTAGACCAGAACTATGGCTACACCTTC.

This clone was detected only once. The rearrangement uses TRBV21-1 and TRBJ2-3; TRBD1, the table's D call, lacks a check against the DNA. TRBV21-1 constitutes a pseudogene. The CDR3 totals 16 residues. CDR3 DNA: TGTGCCAGCAGCACCACCGGGACAGGGTTTTTGAATACGCAGTATTTT. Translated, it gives CASSTTGTGFLNTQYF.

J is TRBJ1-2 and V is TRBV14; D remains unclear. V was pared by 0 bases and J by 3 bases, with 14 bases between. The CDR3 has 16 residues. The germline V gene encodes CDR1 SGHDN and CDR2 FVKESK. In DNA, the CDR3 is TGTGCCAGCAGCCAAGACAGAAGGAGGTTGGACTATGGCTACACCTTC. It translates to CASSQDRRRLDYGYTF.

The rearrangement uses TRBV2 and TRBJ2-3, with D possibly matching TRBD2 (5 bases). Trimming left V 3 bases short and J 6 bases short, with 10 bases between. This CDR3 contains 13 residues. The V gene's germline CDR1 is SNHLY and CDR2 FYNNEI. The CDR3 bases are TGTGCCAGCAGTGAGACCCGAGGGGATACGCAGTATTTT. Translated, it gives CASSETRGDTQYF.

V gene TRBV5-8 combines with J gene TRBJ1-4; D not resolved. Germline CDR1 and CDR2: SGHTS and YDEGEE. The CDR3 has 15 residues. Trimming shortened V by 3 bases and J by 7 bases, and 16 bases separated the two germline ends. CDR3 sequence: CASSSFGRLSEKLFF. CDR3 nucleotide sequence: TGTGCCAGCAGCTCATTTGGGAGGTTAAGTGAAAAACTGTTTTTT. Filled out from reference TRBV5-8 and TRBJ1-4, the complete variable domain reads EAGVTQSPTHLIKTRGQQATLRCSPISGHTSVYWYQQALGLGLQFLLWYDEGEERNRGNFPPRFSGRQFPNYSSELNVNALELEDSALYLCASSSFGRLSEKLFFGSGTQLSVL.

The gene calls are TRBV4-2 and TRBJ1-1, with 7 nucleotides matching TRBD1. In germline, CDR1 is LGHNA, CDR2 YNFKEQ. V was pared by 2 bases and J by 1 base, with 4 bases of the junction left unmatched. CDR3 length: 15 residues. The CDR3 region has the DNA TGTGCCAGCAGCCAACGGGACAGTACGAACACTGAAGCTTTCTTT. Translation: CASSQRDSTNTEAFF.